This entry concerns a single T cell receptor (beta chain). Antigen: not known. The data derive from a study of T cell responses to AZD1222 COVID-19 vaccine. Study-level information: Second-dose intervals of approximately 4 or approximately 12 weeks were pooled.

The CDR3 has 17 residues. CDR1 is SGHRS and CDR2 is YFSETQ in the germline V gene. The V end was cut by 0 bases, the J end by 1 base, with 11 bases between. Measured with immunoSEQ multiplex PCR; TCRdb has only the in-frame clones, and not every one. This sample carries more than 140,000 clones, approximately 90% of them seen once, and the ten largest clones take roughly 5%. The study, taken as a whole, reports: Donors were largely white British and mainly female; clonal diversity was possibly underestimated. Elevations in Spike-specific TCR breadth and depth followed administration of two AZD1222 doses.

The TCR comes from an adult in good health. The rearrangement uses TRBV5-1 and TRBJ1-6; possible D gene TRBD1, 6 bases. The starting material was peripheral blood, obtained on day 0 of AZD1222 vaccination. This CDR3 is CASSLDEGGSYNSPLHF. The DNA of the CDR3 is TGCGCCAGCAGCTTGGACGAGGGGGGTTCCTATAATTCACCCCTCCACTTT.